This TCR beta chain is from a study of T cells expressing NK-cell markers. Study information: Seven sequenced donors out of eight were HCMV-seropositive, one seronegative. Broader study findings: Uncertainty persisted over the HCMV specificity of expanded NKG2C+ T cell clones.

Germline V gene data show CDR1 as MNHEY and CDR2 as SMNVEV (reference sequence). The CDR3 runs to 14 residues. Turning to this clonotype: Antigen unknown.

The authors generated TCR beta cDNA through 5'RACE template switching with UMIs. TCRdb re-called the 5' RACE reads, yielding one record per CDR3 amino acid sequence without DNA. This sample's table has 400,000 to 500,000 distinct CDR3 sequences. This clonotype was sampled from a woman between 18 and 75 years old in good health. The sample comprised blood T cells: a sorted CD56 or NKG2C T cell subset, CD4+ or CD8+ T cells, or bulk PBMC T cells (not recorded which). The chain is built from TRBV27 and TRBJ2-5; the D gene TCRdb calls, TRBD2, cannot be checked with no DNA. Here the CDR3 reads CASSFDLGGKTQYF.